This T cell receptor (beta chain) is drawn from a study of T cell changes during pregnancy in multiple sclerosis. Libraries were prepared by immunoSEQ multiplex PCR; TCRdb keeps only in-frame clonotypes and omits some of them. The table includes about 43,000 clones, approximately 91% detected once. This CDR3 has 15 amino acids. V was cut by 0 bases and J by 1 base, with 9 bases left in between. Germline assignment: CDR1 MNHEY and CDR2 SVGAGI. This clonotype originated in a female donor with multiple sclerosis, enrolled in a pregnancy study. The chain couples TRBV6-5 to TRBJ2-5; D is possibly TRBD2 (6 bases). Sequenced input: PBMCs (not recorded whether the cells were cultured). The CDR3 here is CASSYSRGTQETQYF. The CDR3 region has the DNA TGTGCCAGCAGTTACTCCCGCGGGACCCAAGAGACCCAGTACTTC.